These 24 T cell receptor beta chains were sequenced from one sample in a study of graft-versus-host responses after intestinal transplantation. Their cognate antigens are unknown. TCRdb keeps only in-frame clones here, not all; method: immunoSEQ multiplex PCR. The sample lists around 90,000 clones, around 93% occurring once. The sample here was unstimulated CD4+ T cells sorted from spleen or lymph node cells, taken before transplant. The receptors derive from a human donor who was the organ donor for an intestinal transplant.

The CDR3 reads CASSVGTGGYEQYF. In DNA, the CDR3 is TGTGCCAGCAGCGTCGGGACAGGTGGCTACGAGCAGTACTTC. The rearrangement links TRBV13 to TRBJ2-7, with 8 bases lining up with TRBD1. Germline assignment: CDR1 PRHDT and CDR2 FYEKMQ (reference sequence). This CDR3 contains 14 residues. J gave up 3 bases and V 5 bases, and 6 bases lay outside the gene matches.

This clone was seen only once. The chain employs TRBV6-1 and TRBJ2-7; D is ambiguous. The length of the CDR3 is 12 residues. Germline CDR1 is MNHNS and CDR2 is SASEGT. Trimming pared 6 bases from V and 11 bases from J, leaving 17 bases between. CDR3 bases: TGTGCCAGCAGCCTAAGTGGCCAGCCCAAGTACTTC. It is translated as CASSLSGQPKYF.

This chain joins TRBV7-3 and TRBJ1-1; possible D gene TRBD1, 5 bases. The germline CDR1 and CDR2 sequences are SGHTA and FQGTGA. The V gene lost 3 bases and the J gene lost 4 bases, with 15 bases spanning the gap. This CDR3 region has 15 residues. CDR3 protein: CASSFRGAVITEAFF. The DNA of the CDR3 is TGTGCCAGCAGCTTCCGTGGGGCAGTCATCACTGAAGCTTTCTTT. The full variable domain, rest sourced from reference TRBV7-3 and TRBJ1-1, is GAGVSQTPSNKVTEKGKYVELRCDPISGHTALYWYRQSLGQGPEFLIYFQGTGAADDSGLPNDRFFAVRPEGSVSTLKIQRTERGDSAVYLCASSFRGAVITEAFFGQGTRLTVV.

The chain recombines TRBV7-6 with TRBJ2-3, with TRBD2 matching over 9 bases. This CDR3 is built from 15 residues. Germline V gene lookup returns CDR1 SGHVS and CDR2 FNYEAQ. Unmatched junction bases numbered 6, after V lost 3 bases and J lost 5 bases. CDR3 in DNA: TGTGCCAGCAGCTTGACGCGGGGGGGCATAGATACGCAGTATTTT. Translated, it gives CASSLTRGGIDTQYF. Full variable domain (outside the CDR3, taken from reference TRBV7-6 and TRBJ2-3): GAGVSQSPRYKVTKRGQDVALRCDPISGHVSLYWYRQALGQGPEFLTYFNYEAQQDKSGLPNDRFSAERPEGSISTLTIQRTEQRDSAMYRCASSLTRGGIDTQYFGPGTRLTVL.

This chain connects TRBV18 to TRBJ1-2; the D gene is possibly TRBD1 (5 bases). The CDR3 length is 16 residues. V was trimmed by 0 bases and J by 3 bases, leaving 14 bases between them. Germline CDR1 KGHSH, CDR2 LQKENI. This CDR3 is CASSPPRGLGHYGYTF. DNA of the CDR3: TGTGCCAGCTCACCACCAAGGGGTTTAGGGCACTATGGCTACACCTTC.

This chain joins TRBV7-2 and TRBJ1-2, with TRBD1 identical over 7 bases. The CDR3 has 15 amino acids. CDR1 and CDR2 (germline): SGHTA, FQGNSA. V was pared by 5 bases and J by 6 bases, with 12 bases of the junction left unmatched. For the CDR3, the DNA is TGTGCCAGCAGCACCCTGACAGGGACCGTAGATGGCTACACCTTC. Its translation: CASSTLTGTVDGYTF.

This clone appeared once. V and J are TRBV18 and TRBJ1-1; tentatively, D is TRBD1 (5 bases). This CDR3 has 15 residues. V was cut by 5 bases and J by 0 bases, with 13 bases left in between. CDR1 is KGHSH and CDR2 is LQKENI in the germline V gene. The CDR3 sequence: CASSSGQLMNTEAFF. CDR3 nucleotides: TGTGCCAGCTCATCTGGACAACTGATGAACACTGAAGCTTTCTTT.

The CDR3 DNA follows: TGTGCCAGCAGTTACGGAGCGGGGGGCCGCGCAGATACGCAGTATTTT. Its protein is CASSYGAGGRADTQYF. The chain employs TRBV6-6 and TRBJ2-3; TRBD2 aligns across 9 bases. The V gene end was trimmed by 2 bases and the J gene end by 4 bases; junction bases not matched to a gene: 7. In germline, CDR1 is MNHNY, CDR2 SVGAGI (reference sequence). The CDR3 length is 16 residues.

V gene TRBV28 combines with J gene TRBJ1-6; D is unclear. The V gene's germline CDR1 is MDHEN and CDR2 SYDVKM. The CDR3 loop spans 12 amino acids. The V end lost 3 bases, the J end lost 10 bases, and 7 bases lay between the germline ends. The CDR3 DNA reads as TGTGCCAGCAGTTTTGGTTTATCACCCCTCCACTTT. Its protein is CASSFGLSPLHF.

Note on this clone: Other DNA sequences within the sample encode an identical CDR3. The chain links TRBV6-5 to TRBJ2-2; 10 bases match TRBD2. Germline values: CDR1 MNHEY, CDR2 SVGAGI. The ends lost 8 bases at V and 6 bases at J; junction bases unmatched: 6. CDR3 length equals 14 residues. As DNA, the CDR3 is TGTGCCAGCCGGAGCGGGGGGGCCGCCGGGGAGCTGTTTTTT. The encoded protein is CASRSGGAAGELFF.

The chain links TRBV6-1 to TRBJ1-2, with D tentatively TRBD1 (6 bases). The germline V and J ends were trimmed by 6 bases and 5 bases, with 13 bases remaining between them. Looked up from germline, CDR1 is MNHNS and CDR2 is SASEGT. CDR3 length: 13 amino acids. The CDR3 region is CASSQRQAYGYTF. CDR3 bases: TGTGCCAGCAGCCAAAGACAGGCTTATGGCTACACCTTC.

The chain carries TRBV10-3 and TRBJ2-5, with D perhaps given as TRBD1 or TRBD2 (6 bases each). Trimming pared 3 bases from V and 4 bases from J, leaving 9 bases between. From germline, CDR1 is ENHRY and CDR2 SYGVKD. This CDR3 has 13 amino acids. The CDR3 region has the DNA TGTGCCATCAGTGACGGGGGCCGAGAGACCCAGTACTTC. Residues: CAISDGGRETQYF.

The rearrangement uses TRBV15 and TRBJ2-7, with TRBD1 identical over 8 bases. Germline V CDR1 and CDR2: LNHNV, YYDKDF (reference sequence). CDR3 length: 13 residues. V lost 1 base to trimming and J lost 10 bases; unmatched junction nucleotides: 6. CDR3 nucleotide sequence: TGTGCCACCAGCAGAGGCCAGGGGGCAAAACAGTACTTC. It codes for CATSRGQGAKQYF.

The chain couples TRBV6-6 to TRBJ1-5, with no clear D. Trimming removed 4 bases at V and 3 bases at J, with 7 bases between. Germline CDR1 and CDR2: MNHNY and SVGAGI (reference sequence). CDR3 length: 13 amino acids. CDR3 DNA sequence: TGTGCCAGCAGTTCAGCACACAATCAGCCCCAGCATTTT. Amino acids: CASSSAHNQPQHF.

This chain connects TRBV5-6 to TRBJ1-6; D may be TRBD1 (6 bases). The CDR3 extends over 13 amino acids. Trimming took 4 bases from V and 10 from J, leaving 12 bases between them. CDR1 and CDR2 (germline): SGHDT, YYEEEE. For the CDR3, the DNA is TGTGCCAGCAGCAAAGGGGGTGTATCACCCCTCCACTTT. It translates to CASSKGGVSPLHF.

Regarding this clone: In the same sample, other DNA sequences code for this CDR3. This chain links TRBV5-4 with TRBJ2-7; D could derive from TRBD1 or TRBD2 (5 bases each). CDR3 length equals 15 residues. Trimming removed 4 bases from V and 3 bases from J, with 17 bases in between. Per germline, CDR1 SGHNT and CDR2 YYREEE (reference sequence). CDR3 residues: CASSPGGGSSYEQYF. CDR3 DNA sequence: TGTGCCAGCAGCCCGGGTGGGGGTTCCAGCTACGAGCAGTACTTC.

The V gene is TRBV15, the J gene TRBJ2-7; 7 bases match TRBD2. The J segment lost 4 bases and the V segment lost 0 bases, leaving 12 bases of the junction unmatched. The CDR3 contains 17 residues. Germline V gene data show CDR1 as LNHNV and CDR2 as YYDKDF (reference sequence). The CDR3 spells CATSRDIFSGALYEQYF. CDR3 in DNA: TGTGCCACCAGCAGAGATATCTTCAGCGGGGCATTGTACGAGCAGTACTTC.

The rearrangement joins TRBV5-4 to TRBJ2-7; 7 bases match TRBD2. The CDR3 is 16 residues long. V gave up 4 bases and J gave up 0 bases; unmatched junction bases: 10. The germline CDR1 and CDR2 sequences are SGHNT and YYREEE (reference sequence). The CDR3 here is CASSGRDGSSSYEQYF. The CDR3 DNA reads TGTGCCAGCAGCGGGAGGGACGGATCAAGCTCCTACGAGCAGTACTTC.

The V gene is TRBV6-1, the J gene TRBJ1-2; D not resolved. Germline V gene data show CDR1 as MNHNS and CDR2 as SASEGT. V lost 6 bases to trimming and J lost 4 bases, with 15 bases between them. The CDR3 has 14 residues. As DNA, the CDR3 is TGTGCCAGCAGATTCGTACAGCTCACCTATGGCTACACCTTC. This sequence encodes CASRFVQLTYGYTF.

V is TRBV7-3 and J is TRBJ2-5; 11 nucleotides agree with TRBD1. The CDR3 has 14 residues. The germline V gene encodes CDR1 SGHTA and CDR2 FQGTGA. Losses at the gene ends were 5 bases for V and 5 bases for J; bases not matched to a gene: 4. The CDR3 loop is CASSTGQGAETQYF. The CDR3 DNA is TGTGCCAGCAGCACCGGACAGGGGGCCGAGACCCAGTACTTC.

V is TRBV18 and J is TRBJ2-1; 13 positions agree with TRBD2. CDR3 length: 16 amino acids. Per the germline V gene, CDR1 is KGHSH and CDR2 is LQKENI. J gave up 4 bases and V 3 bases, and 3 bases lay outside the gene matches. The CDR3 region is CASSPGTSGAYNEQFF. In nucleotides, the CDR3 is TGTGCCAGCTCACCCGGGACTAGCGGGGCGTACAATGAGCAGTTCTTC.

The chain has TRBV19 and TRBJ1-4; TRBD1 matches at 7 bases. The CDR3 loop spans 17 amino acids. Germline lookup yields CDR1 LNHDA and CDR2 SQIVND (reference sequence). J was trimmed by 5 bases and V by 6 bases; bases with no gene match: 15. CDR3 in amino acids: CASRHAPGTAANEKLFF. The DNA of the CDR3 is TGTGCCAGTAGACACGCGCCTGGGACAGCAGCAAATGAAAAACTGTTTTTT.

This chain uses TRBV5-4 with TRBJ1-2; no clear D. V gave up 1 base and J gave up 4 bases, with 8 bases separating them. This CDR3 contains 13 residues. Germline lookup yields CDR1 SGHNT and CDR2 YYREEE (reference sequence). CDR3 in DNA: TGTGCCAGCAGCTTGCCGGGAATCTATGGCTACACCTTC. Amino acids: CASSLPGIYGYTF.

The V gene is TRBV28, the J gene TRBJ1-2; 10 bases are shared with TRBD1. CDR1 and CDR2 from the germline V gene are MDHEN and SYDVKM. The CDR3 extends over 16 amino acids. With 6 bases clipped from V and 3 bases from J, the junction kept 10 bases outside the gene matches. The CDR3 spells CASSPPGQGRHYGYTF. DNA of the CDR3: TGTGCCAGCAGCCCTCCGGGACAGGGGCGTCACTATGGCTACACCTTC.